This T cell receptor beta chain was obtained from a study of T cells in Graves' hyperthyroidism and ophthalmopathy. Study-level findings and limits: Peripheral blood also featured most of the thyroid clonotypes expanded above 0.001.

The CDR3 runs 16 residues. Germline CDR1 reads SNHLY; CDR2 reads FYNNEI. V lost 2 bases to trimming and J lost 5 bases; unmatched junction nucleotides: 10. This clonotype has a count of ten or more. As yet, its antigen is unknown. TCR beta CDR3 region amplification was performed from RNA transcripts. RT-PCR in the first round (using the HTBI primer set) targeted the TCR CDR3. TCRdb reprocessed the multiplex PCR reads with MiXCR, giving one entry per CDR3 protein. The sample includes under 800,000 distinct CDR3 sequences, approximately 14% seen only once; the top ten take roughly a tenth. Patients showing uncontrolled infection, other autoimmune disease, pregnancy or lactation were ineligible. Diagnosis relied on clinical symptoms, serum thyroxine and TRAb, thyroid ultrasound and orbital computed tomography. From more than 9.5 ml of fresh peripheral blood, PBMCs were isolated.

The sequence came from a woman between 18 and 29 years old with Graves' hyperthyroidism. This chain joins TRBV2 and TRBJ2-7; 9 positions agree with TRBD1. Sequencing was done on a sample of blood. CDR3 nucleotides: TGTGCCAGCAGTGAACCCGAACAGGGGGCCGAGGACGAGCAGTACTTC. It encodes CASSEPEQGAEDEQYF.